This TCR beta chain emerged from a study of CD8+ T cells in alopecia areata. General study results and limits: Treatment with tofacitinib significantly lowered scalp clonality and reduced expanded CD8+ clones among the top 100.

Comment on this clone: Its specificity is unknown.

Trimming removed 3 bases at V and 8 bases at J, with 22 bases between. The CDR3 sequence is 15 residues long. Looked up from germline, CDR1 is SQVTM and CDR2 is ANQGSEA. Sequencing relied on a cDNA template that was reverse transcribed from extracted RNA. Sequencing used immunoSEQ multiplex PCR; TCRdb keeps in-frame clones, though not all of them. The sample includes around 190,000 clones, about 60% of them seen just once. Treatment reported: oral pan-JAK inhibitor, 5-10 mg twice daily. The study team obtained lesional scalp punch biopsies and peripheral blood from alopecia areata patients. PBMCs, the starting material, were the source of sorted CD4+ and CD8+ T cells.

J is TRBJ1-1 and V is TRBV29-1; no clear D. Source: CD4+ T cells sorted from blood, taken at week 4, from a patient treated with tofacitinib. The TCR sequence derives from a human donor with alopecia areata. The CDR3 region is CSVEPSRTTTGEAFF. CDR3 nucleotides: TGCAGCGTTGAGCCGAGTCGTACCACGACTGGAGAAGCTTTCTTT.